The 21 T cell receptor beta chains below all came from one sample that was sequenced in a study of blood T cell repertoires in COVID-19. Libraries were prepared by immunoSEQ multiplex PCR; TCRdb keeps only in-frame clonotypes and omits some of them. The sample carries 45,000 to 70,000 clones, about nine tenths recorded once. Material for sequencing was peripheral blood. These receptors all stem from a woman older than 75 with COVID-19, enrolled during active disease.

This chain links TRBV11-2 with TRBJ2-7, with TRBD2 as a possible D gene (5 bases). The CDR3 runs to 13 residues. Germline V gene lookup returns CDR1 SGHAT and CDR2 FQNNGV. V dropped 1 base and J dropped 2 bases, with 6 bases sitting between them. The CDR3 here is CASSLGTPYEQYF. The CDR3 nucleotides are TGTGCCAGCAGCTTAGGGACTCCCTACGAGCAGTACTTC.

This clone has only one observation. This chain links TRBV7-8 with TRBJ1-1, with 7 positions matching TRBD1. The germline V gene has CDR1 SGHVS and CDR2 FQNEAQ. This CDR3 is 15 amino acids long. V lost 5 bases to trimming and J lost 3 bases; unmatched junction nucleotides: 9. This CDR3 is CASSPRDSLHTEAFF. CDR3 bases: TGTGCCAGCAGCCCGAGGGACAGTTTGCACACTGAAGCTTTCTTT. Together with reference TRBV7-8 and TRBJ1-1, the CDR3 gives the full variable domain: GAGVSQSPRYKVAKRGQDVALRCDPISGHVSLFWYQQALGQGPEFLTYFQNEAQLDKSGLPSDRFFAERPEGSVSTLKIQRTQQEDSAVYLCASSPRDSLHTEAFFGQGTRLTVV.

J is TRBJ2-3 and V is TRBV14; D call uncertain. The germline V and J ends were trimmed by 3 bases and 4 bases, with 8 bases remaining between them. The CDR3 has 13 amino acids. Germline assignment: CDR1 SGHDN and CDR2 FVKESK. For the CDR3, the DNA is TGTGCCAGCAGCCAGATACTGGCAGATACGCAGTATTTT. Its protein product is CASSQILADTQYF.

For the CDR3, the DNA is TGTGCCTGGACACGAACAGGGGGCTTGGGAGGGGCCAACGTCCTGACTTTC. It yields the protein CAWTRTGGLGGANVLTF. The chain recombines TRBV30 with TRBJ2-6; 9 positions match TRBD1. Trimming cost V 4 bases and J 4 bases; bases outside gene matches: 11. CDR3 length: 17 amino acids. The germline V gene encodes CDR1 GTSNPN and CDR2 SVGIG (reference sequence).

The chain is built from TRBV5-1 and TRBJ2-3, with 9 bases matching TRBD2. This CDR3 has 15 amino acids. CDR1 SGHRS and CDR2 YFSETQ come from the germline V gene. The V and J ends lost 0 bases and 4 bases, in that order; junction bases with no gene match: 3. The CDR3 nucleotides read TGCGCCAGCAGCTTGGTAGGCGGGGGGGCAGATACGCAGTATTTT. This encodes CASSLVGGGADTQYF.

The CDR3 coding sequence is TGTGCAAGTCGCCGGGACAGGACCTCCTATAATTCACCCCTCCACTTT. The encoded protein is CASRRDRTSYNSPLHF. The V gene is TRBV12-2, the J gene TRBJ1-6; the table's D gene call, TRBD1, was not cross checked with the DNA. TRBV12-2 is annotated as a pseudogene. The CDR3 is 16 residues long.

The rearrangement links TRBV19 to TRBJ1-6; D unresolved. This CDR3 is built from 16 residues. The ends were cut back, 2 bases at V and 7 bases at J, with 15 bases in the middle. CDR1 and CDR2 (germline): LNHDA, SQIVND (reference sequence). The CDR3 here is CASSITQPRLNSPLHF. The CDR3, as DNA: TGTGCCAGTAGTATAACGCAGCCTAGGTTGAATTCACCCCTCCACTTT. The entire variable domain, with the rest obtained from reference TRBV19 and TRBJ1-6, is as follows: DGGITQSPKYLFRKEGQNVTLSCEQNLNHDAMYWYRQDPGQGLRLIYYSQIVNDFQKGDIAEGYSVSREKKESFPLTVTSAQKNPTAFYLCASSITQPRLNSPLHFGNGTRLTVT.

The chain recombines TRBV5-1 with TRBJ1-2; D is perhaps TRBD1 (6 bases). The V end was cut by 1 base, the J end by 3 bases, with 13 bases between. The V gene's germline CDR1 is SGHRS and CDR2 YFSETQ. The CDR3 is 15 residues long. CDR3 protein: CASSLLPQGYYGYTF. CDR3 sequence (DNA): TGCGCCAGCAGCTTGTTACCACAGGGATACTATGGCTACACCTTC.

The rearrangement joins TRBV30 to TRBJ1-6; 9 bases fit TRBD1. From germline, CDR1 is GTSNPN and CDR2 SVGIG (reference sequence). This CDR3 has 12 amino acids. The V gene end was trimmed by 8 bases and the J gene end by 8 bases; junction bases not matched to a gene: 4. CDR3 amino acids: CAEGQGYSPLHF. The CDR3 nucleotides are TGTGCCGAGGGACAGGGCTATTCACCCCTCCACTTT.

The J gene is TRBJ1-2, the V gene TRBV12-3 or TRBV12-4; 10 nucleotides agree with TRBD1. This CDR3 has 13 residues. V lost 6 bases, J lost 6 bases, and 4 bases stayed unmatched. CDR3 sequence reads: CASSRGQGNGYTF. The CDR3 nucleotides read TGTGCCAGCAGCCGGGGACAGGGGAATGGCTACACCTTC.

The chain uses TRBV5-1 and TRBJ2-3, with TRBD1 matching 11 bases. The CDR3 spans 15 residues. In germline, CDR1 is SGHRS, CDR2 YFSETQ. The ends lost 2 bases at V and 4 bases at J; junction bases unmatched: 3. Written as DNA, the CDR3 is TGCGCCAGCAGCTTCGGGACAGGGGGACCAGATACGCAGTATTTT. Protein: CASSFGTGGPDTQYF.

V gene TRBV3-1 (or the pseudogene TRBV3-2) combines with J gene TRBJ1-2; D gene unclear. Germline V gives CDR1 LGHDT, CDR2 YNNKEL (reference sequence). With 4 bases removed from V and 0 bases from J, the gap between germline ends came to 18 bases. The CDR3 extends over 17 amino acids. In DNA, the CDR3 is TGTGCCAGCAGCCCTGGGATGGTAGTGGGAGCTAACTATGGCTACACCTTC. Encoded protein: CASSPGMVVGANYGYTF.

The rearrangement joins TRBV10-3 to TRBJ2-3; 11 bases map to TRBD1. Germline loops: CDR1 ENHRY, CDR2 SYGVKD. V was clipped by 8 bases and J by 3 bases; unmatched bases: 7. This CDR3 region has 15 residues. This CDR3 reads CAISQDRGRTDTQYF. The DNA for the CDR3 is TGTGCCATCTCCCAGGACAGGGGGCGGACAGATACGCAGTATTTT.

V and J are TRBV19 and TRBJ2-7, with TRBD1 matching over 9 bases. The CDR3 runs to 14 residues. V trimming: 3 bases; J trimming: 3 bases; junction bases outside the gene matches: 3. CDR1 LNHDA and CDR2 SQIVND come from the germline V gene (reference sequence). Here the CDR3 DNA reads TGTGCCAGTAGTATTTCGACAGGGGGCTACGAGCAGTACTTC. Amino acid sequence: CASSISTGGYEQYF.

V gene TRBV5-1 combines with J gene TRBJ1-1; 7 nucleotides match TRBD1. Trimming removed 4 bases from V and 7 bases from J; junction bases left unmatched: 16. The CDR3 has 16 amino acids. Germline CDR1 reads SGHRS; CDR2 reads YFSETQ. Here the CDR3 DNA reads TGCGCCAGCAGCCCGGGCAGGGGGAGCCAGACCGGTGAAGCTTTCTTT. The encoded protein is CASSPGRGSQTGEAFF.

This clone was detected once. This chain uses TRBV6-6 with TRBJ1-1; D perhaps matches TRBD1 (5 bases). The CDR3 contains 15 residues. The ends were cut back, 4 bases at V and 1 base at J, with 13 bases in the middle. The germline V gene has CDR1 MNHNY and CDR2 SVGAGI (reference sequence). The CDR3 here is CASSFPGDRNTEAFF. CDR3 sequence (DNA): TGTGCCAGCAGTTTCCCCGGAGACAGGAACACTGAAGCTTTCTTT.

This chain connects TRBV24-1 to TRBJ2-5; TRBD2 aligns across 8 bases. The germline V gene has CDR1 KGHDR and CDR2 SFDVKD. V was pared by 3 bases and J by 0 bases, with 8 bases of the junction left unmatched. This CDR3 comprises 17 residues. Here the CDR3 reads CATSDPSGGWYQETQYF. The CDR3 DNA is TGTGCCACCAGTGATCCAAGCGGGGGCTGGTACCAAGAGACCCAGTACTTC.

DNA for the CDR3: TGTGCCAGCAGCGCCGGACAGGGGAGCTCCTACAATGAGCAGTTCTTC. Amino acids: CASSAGQGSSYNEQFF. The chain joins TRBV21-1 to TRBJ2-1; the table's D gene call, TRBD1, was not cross checked with the DNA. TRBV21-1 is a known pseudogene. The CDR3 has 16 residues.

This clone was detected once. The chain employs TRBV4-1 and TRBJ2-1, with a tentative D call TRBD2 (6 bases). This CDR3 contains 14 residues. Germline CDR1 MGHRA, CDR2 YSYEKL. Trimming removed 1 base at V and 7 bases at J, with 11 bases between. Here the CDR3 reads CASSQVLGGNEQFF. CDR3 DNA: TGCGCCAGCAGCCAAGTTCTGGGGGGAAATGAGCAGTTCTTC.

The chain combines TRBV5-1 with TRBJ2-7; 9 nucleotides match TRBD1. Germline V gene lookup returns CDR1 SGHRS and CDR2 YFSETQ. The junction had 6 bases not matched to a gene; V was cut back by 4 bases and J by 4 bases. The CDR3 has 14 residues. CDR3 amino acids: CASSPEDRGYEQYF. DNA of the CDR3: TGCGCCAGCAGCCCGGAGGACAGGGGTTACGAGCAGTACTTC.

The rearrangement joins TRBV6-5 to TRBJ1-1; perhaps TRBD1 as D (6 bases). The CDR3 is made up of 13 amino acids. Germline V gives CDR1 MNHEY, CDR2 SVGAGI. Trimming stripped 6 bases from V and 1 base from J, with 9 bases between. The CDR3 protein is CASRTGTNTEAFF. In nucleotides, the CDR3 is TGTGCCAGCAGAACAGGGACGAACACTGAAGCTTTCTTT.